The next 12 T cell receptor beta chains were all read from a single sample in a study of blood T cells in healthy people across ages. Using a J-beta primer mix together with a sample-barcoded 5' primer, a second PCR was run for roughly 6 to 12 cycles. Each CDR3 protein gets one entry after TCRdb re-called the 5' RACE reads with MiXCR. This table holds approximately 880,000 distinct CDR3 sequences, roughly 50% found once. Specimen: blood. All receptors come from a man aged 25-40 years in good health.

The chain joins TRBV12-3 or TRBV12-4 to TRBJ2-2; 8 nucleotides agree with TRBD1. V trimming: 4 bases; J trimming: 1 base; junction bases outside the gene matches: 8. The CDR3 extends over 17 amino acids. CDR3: CASSWGAGTGNTGELFF. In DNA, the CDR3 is TGTGCCAGCAGTTGGGGGGCCGGGACAGGGAACACCGGGGAGCTGTTTTTT.

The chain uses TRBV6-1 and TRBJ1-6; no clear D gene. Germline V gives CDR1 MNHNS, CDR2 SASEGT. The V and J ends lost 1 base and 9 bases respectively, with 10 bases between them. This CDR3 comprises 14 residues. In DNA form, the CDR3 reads TGTGCCAGCAGTGAAGGAGTACACGGTTCACCCCTCCACTTT. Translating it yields CASSEGVHGSPLHF.

This CDR3 reads CSASVSGGITDTQYF. CDR3 in DNA: TGCAGTGCTAGTGTTAGCGGGGGAATCACAGATACGCAGTATTTT. V usage is TRBV20-1 and J usage is TRBJ2-3, with 9 positions matching TRBD2. The CDR3 sequence is 15 residues long. After removal of 3 bases from V and 2 bases from J, the junction contained 6 bases not matched to a gene. Germline lookup yields CDR1 DFQATT and CDR2 SNEGSKA (reference sequence).

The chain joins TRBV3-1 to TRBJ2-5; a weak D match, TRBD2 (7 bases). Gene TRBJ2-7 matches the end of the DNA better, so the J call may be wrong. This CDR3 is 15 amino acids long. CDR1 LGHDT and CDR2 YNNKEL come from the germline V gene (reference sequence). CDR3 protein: CASSHLGGGPVEQYF. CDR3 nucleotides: TGTGCCAGCAGCCATTTGGGGGGGGGGCCGGTCGAGCAGTACTTC.

This CDR3 reads CASQGQITGELFF. CDR3 bases: TGTGCCAGCCAGGGACAAATCACCGGGGAGCTGTTTTTT. This chain uses TRBV12-3 or TRBV12-4 with TRBJ2-2; tentatively, D is TRBD1 (6 bases). CDR3 length: 13 residues. Trimming shortened V by 8 bases and J by 4 bases, and 11 bases separated the two germline ends.

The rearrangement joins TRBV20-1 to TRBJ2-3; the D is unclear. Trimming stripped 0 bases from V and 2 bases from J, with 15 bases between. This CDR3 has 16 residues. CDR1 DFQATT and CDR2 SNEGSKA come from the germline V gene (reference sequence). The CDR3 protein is CSARDSFQAVTDTQYF. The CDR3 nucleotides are TGCAGTGCTAGAGATTCATTTCAGGCGGTCACAGATACGCAGTATTTT.

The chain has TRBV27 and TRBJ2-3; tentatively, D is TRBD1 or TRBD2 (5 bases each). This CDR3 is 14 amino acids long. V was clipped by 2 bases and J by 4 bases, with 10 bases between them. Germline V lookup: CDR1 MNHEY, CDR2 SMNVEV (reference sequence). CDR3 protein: CASSLRGVPDTQYF. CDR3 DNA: TGTGCCAGCAGTTTAAGGGGAGTCCCAGATACGCAGTATTTT.

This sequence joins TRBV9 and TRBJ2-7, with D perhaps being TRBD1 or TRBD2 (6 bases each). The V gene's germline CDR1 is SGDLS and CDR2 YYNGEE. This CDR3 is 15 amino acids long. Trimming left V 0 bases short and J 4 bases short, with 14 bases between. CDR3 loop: CASSVDGGRSYEQYF. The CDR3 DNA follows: TGTGCCAGCAGCGTAGACGGGGGCAGATCTTACGAGCAGTACTTC.

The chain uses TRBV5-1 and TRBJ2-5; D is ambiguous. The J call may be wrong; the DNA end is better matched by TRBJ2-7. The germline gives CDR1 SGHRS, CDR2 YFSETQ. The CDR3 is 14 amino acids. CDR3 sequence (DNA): TGCGCCAGCAGCGTGAGGACGGATCCCTACGAGCAGTACTTC. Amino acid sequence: CASSVRTDPYEQYF.

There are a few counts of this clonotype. CDR3 amino acids: CSAYPRDGDSLYNEQFF. As DNA, the CDR3 is TGCAGTGCTTATCCCAGAGACGGCGATTCACTCTACAATGAGCAGTTCTTC. V and J are TRBV20-1 and TRBJ2-1, with D unresolved. This CDR3 region has 17 residues. Germline CDR1 and CDR2: DFQATT and SNEGSKA (reference sequence). V dropped 5 bases and J dropped 3 bases, with 23 bases sitting between them.

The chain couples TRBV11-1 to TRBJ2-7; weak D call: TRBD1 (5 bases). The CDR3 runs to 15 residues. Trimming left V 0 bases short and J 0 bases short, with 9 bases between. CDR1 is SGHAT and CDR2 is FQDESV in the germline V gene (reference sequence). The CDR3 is CASSLAPDSSYEQYF. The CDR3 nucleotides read TGTGCCAGCAGCTTAGCCCCCGACAGCTCCTACGAGCAGTACTTC.

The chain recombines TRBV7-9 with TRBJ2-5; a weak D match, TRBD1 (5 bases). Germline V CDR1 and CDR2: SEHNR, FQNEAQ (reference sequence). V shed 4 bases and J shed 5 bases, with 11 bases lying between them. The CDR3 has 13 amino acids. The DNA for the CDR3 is TGTGCCAGCAGCTCGACAGTCACGGAGACCCAGTACTTC. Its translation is CASSSTVTETQYF.